The 16 T cell receptor beta chains listed next were all sequenced from one sample in a study of PD-1 blockade in classical Hodgkin lymphoma. Time point here: cycle 4 day 1 (C4D1), after around six weeks of nivolumab. Relapses following autologous stem cell transplantation were seen in all patients, with brentuximab vedotin exposure varying. The table came from immunoSEQ multiplex PCR; TCRdb's copy has only in-frame clones and leaves some out. In the table there are about 61,000 clones, around nine tenths of which are singletons. This specimen consisted of peripheral blood mononuclear cells (PBMCs), obtained before the fourth cycle of nivolumab. The receptors were sampled from a human donor with classical Hodgkin lymphoma.

This clone was detected only once. The V and J genes are TRBV6-5 and TRBJ2-2, with 7 bases aligning to TRBD2. The trim removed 6 bases at V and 4 bases at J, leaving 8 bases unmatched. Per the germline V gene, CDR1 is MNHEY and CDR2 is SVGAGI. The CDR3 length is 15 residues. CDR3 sequence (DNA): TGTGCCAGCAGGGGAAGCGGGGTAGGCACCGGGGAGCTGTTTTTT. It encodes CASRGSGVGTGELFF.

The chain carries TRBV27 and TRBJ1-1; perhaps TRBD1 as D (6 bases). This CDR3 has 14 amino acids. CDR1 and CDR2 (germline): MNHEY, SMNVEV (reference sequence). Trimming left V 0 bases short and J 3 bases short, with 8 bases between. This CDR3 reads CASSLSGQHTEAFF. The CDR3 bases are TGTGCCAGCAGTTTATCAGGACAGCACACTGAAGCTTTCTTT.

The chain carries TRBV6-5 and TRBJ1-1; D possibly corresponds to TRBD1 (5 bases). This CDR3 spans 12 amino acids. CDR1 is MNHEY and CDR2 is SVGAGI in the germline V gene. V was cut by 6 bases and J by 7 bases, with 12 bases left in between. CDR3 in DNA: TGTGCCAGCAGCCGTGCTCAGGGTGAAGCTTTCTTT. Residues: CASSRAQGEAFF.

This sequence joins TRBV5-4 and TRBJ2-5, with 7 bases matching TRBD1. Per the germline V gene, CDR1 is SGHNT and CDR2 is YYREEE (reference sequence). The length of the CDR3 is 14 residues. The junction had 5 bases not matched to a gene; V was cut back by 4 bases and J by 2 bases. CDR3 protein: CASSQPGQQETQYF. The DNA of the CDR3 is TGTGCCAGCAGCCAGCCGGGACAGCAAGAGACCCAGTACTTC.

The chain links TRBV6-5 to TRBJ2-5; 7 bases match TRBD2. The germline gives CDR1 MNHEY, CDR2 SVGAGI. The trim removed 7 bases at V and 5 bases at J, leaving 7 bases unmatched. The CDR3 consists of 13 residues. The CDR3 spells CASTPGGEETQYF. CDR3 sequence (DNA): TGTGCCAGCACTCCGGGGGGAGAGGAGACCCAGTACTTC.

The chain combines TRBV21-1 with TRBJ2-3; the D call in the table, TRBD2, was not verified against the DNA. TRBV21-1 is a pseudogene. The CDR3 totals 12 residues. The CDR3 DNA reads as TGTGCCAGCCCGGAGTACACAGATACGCAGTATTTT. It is translated as CASPEYTDTQYF.

This chain links TRBV28 with TRBJ1-2; 8 nucleotides match TRBD1. Germline V lookup: CDR1 MDHEN, CDR2 SYDVKM. CDR3 length: 14 residues. J was trimmed by 5 bases and V by 7 bases; bases with no gene match: 9. Here the CDR3 DNA reads TGTGCCAGCAAATTGGCAGGGGGCGCGTATGGCTACACCTTC. Translated, it gives CASKLAGGAYGYTF.

The chain joins TRBV5-1 to TRBJ1-1; a possible D gene is TRBD1 (5 bases). Germline V gene lookup returns CDR1 SGHRS and CDR2 YFSETQ. CDR3 length: 14 residues. The ends were cut back, 1 base at V and 6 bases at J, with 13 bases in the middle. CDR3 in DNA: TGCGCCAGCAGCTTGTCCGACTTGGGGGCTGAAGCTTTCTTT. This codes for CASSLSDLGAEAFF.

Written as DNA, the CDR3 is TGTGCCAGCAGCCACCGACCGGGACTAGCGGGGTTCAATGAGCAGTTCTTC. This sequence encodes CASSHRPGLAGFNEQFF. This sequence joins TRBV13 and TRBJ2-1; 13 nucleotides agree with TRBD2. The CDR3 loop spans 17 amino acids. The V gene's germline CDR1 is PRHDT and CDR2 FYEKMQ (reference sequence). The junction had 10 bases not matched to a gene; V was cut back by 5 bases and J by 6 bases.

The chain links TRBV6-5 to TRBJ1-2; D unclear. Looked up from germline, CDR1 is MNHEY and CDR2 is SVGAGI. The V end was cut by 6 bases, the J end by 5 bases, with 13 bases between. The CDR3 totals 13 residues. CDR3 sequence: CASRHRPFYGYTF. The CDR3 DNA sequence: TGTGCCAGCAGGCATCGCCCTTTTTATGGCTACACCTTC.

The chain is built from TRBV5-1 and TRBJ1-1, with D possibly matching TRBD1 (5 bases). The CDR3 has 13 amino acids. Germline lookup yields CDR1 SGHRS and CDR2 YFSETQ. V was clipped by 6 bases and J by 1 base, with 10 bases between them. The CDR3 coding sequence is TGCGCCAGCACGGAACAGGCGAACACTGAAGCTTTCTTT. Protein sequence: CASTEQANTEAFF.

The V call is TRBV27, the J call TRBJ2-3, with TRBD1 as a possible D gene (6 bases). Germline V gives CDR1 MNHEY, CDR2 SMNVEV (reference sequence). CDR3 length: 16 residues. V was shortened by 5 bases and J by 0 bases, with 15 bases between the two germline ends. In DNA, the CDR3 is TGTGCCAGCAGTATTCGGACAGCCTCTAGCACAGATACGCAGTATTTT. It codes for CASSIRTASSTDTQYF.

V and J are TRBV6-5 and TRBJ1-1, with D hard to call. Trimming cost V 0 bases and J 6 bases, with 11 bases left between them. The CDR3 runs 14 residues. The V gene's germline CDR1 is MNHEY and CDR2 SVGAGI. CDR3 sequence reads: CASSYSTGGAEAFF. CDR3 DNA: TGTGCCAGCAGTTACTCGACGGGTGGGGCTGAAGCTTTCTTT.

This rearrangement joins TRBV19 to TRBJ1-3; 7 positions agree with TRBD1. The germline V gene encodes CDR1 LNHDA and CDR2 SQIVND (reference sequence). Germline trimming cut 7 bases from V and 2 bases from J; bases unmatched to any gene: 5. This CDR3 spans 14 amino acids. The CDR3 coding sequence is TGTGCCAGTATGGACCAGGGGGCTGGAAACACCATATATTTT. This gives the protein CASMDQGAGNTIYF. Complete variable domain (other parts from reference TRBV19 and TRBJ1-3): DGGITQSPKYLFRKEGQNVTLSCEQNLNHDAMYWYRQDPGQGLRLIYYSQIVNDFQKGDIAEGYSVSREKKESFPLTVTSAQKNPTAFYLCASMDQGAGNTIYFGEGSWLTVV.

The V gene is TRBV29-1, the J gene TRBJ2-3; possible D gene TRBD2, 6 bases. CDR1 is SQVTM, CDR2 ANQGSEA, per germline. V lost 7 bases and J 2 bases, leaving 19 bases between the germline ends. CDR3 length: 15 residues. The CDR3 spells CSENPRGSDTDTQYF. For the CDR3, the DNA is TGCAGCGAAAACCCCCGGGGGTCAGACACAGATACGCAGTATTTT.

CDR3 loop: CASSFQPIGTPATNEKLFF. In DNA, the CDR3 is TGTGCCAGCAGCTTTCAACCCATCGGGACACCGGCAACTAATGAAAAACTGTTTTTT. This chain links TRBV11-2 with TRBJ1-4; the D gene is possibly TRBD1 (6 bases). This CDR3 is 19 amino acids long. V lost 3 bases and J lost 0, with 20 bases in between. Germline V CDR1 and CDR2: SGHAT, FQNNGV.